The 17 T cell receptor beta chains in this list originate from one sample, sequenced in a study of beta chain features in type 1 diabetes. The investigators reverse transcribed all of the isolated RNA, so they sequenced expressed TCRB transcripts. TCRdb keeps only in-frame clones here, not all; method: immunoSEQ multiplex PCR. The sample holds a few hundred thousand clones, 9% to 10% seen once. What was sequenced was naive CD4+ T cells from blood. The source of these receptors is a woman younger than 35 in good health.

This clone was counted only a few times. The rearrangement links TRBV27 to TRBJ2-3; TRBD1 matches at 7 bases. CDR1 and CDR2 (germline): MNHEY, SMNVEV (reference sequence). V shed 5 bases, J shed 8 bases, and the junction held 10 bases outside the gene matches. This CDR3 contains 14 residues. CDR3 amino acids: CASSPEDRTATQYF. The DNA of the CDR3 is TGTGCCAGCAGTCCGGAGGACAGGACGGCTACGCAGTATTTT.

This clone was seen only a few times. The chain recombines TRBV2 with TRBJ2-7; D not certain. Trimming stripped 1 base from V and 4 bases from J, with 8 bases between. The length of the CDR3 is 13 residues. CDR1 and CDR2 (germline): SNHLY, FYNNEI. CDR3 DNA sequence: TGTGCCAGCAGTGAAGAGATCGGGTACGAGCAGTACTTC. Translated: CASSEEIGYEQYF.

Note on this clone: Other DNA sequences in the sample encode the same CDR3. This chain uses TRBV6-6 with TRBJ2-1; 8 nucleotides agree with TRBD2. The CDR3 has 16 amino acids. Unmatched junction bases numbered 7, after V lost 2 bases and J lost 4 bases. Germline CDR1 reads MNHNY; CDR2 reads SVGAGI (reference sequence). CDR3 coding DNA: TGTGCCAGCAGTTACCGGCGGGAGGCCCCTTACAATGAGCAGTTCTTC. As protein: CASSYRREAPYNEQFF.

This clone was observed a handful of times. The gene calls are TRBV2 and TRBJ2-7, with TRBD2 matching over 8 bases. V lost 8 bases, J lost 1 base, and 10 bases stayed unmatched. Germline V gives CDR1 SNHLY, CDR2 FYNNEI. CDR3 size: 15 residues. The CDR3 sequence is CASAGAGGLSYEQYF. The CDR3, as DNA: TGTGCCAGCGCAGGTGCGGGGGGTCTGTCCTACGAGCAGTACTTC.

This clone turned up a few times. The rearrangement joins TRBV6-5 to TRBJ2-3; 7 positions agree with TRBD1. Germline V gives CDR1 MNHEY, CDR2 SVGAGI. The CDR3 totals 15 residues. Trimming cost V 2 bases and J 0 bases; bases outside gene matches: 2. This CDR3 is CASSYGTESTDTQYF. The CDR3 DNA reads as TGTGCCAGCAGTTACGGGACAGAAAGCACAGATACGCAGTATTTT.

This clone was observed a handful of times. The rearrangement uses TRBV18 and TRBJ1-2; D possibly corresponds to TRBD1 (5 bases). V gave up 3 bases and J gave up 6 bases, with 20 bases separating them. The CDR3 is 16 residues long. The germline V gene has CDR1 KGHSH and CDR2 LQKENI. The CDR3 DNA is TGTGCCAGCTCACCTCTCCCCGGGGGGGGTTTGGATGGCTACACCTTC. This sequence encodes CASSPLPGGGLDGYTF.

This chain joins TRBV30 and TRBJ2-4, with D maybe TRBD2 (5 bases). This CDR3 is built from 12 residues. V lost 5 bases to trimming and J lost 1 base, with 6 bases between them. Germline loops: CDR1 GTSNPN, CDR2 SVGIG (reference sequence). CDR3 sequence: CAWERAKNIQYF. Written as DNA, the CDR3 is TGTGCCTGGGAGCGGGCCAAAAACATTCAGTACTTC.

V usage is TRBV5-4 and J usage is TRBJ2-7, with TRBD2 matching over 16 bases. After removal of 4 bases from V and 3 bases from J, the junction contained 7 bases not matched to a gene. The CDR3 has 17 residues. Germline V gives CDR1 SGHNT, CDR2 YYREEE (reference sequence). The CDR3 sequence: CASSPGLAGGKYYEQYF. DNA of the CDR3: TGTGCCAGCAGCCCGGGACTAGCGGGAGGGAAATACTACGAGCAGTACTTC. Supplemented by reference TRBV5-4 and TRBJ2-7, the full variable domain reads ETGVTQSPTHLIKTRGQQVTLRCSSQSGHNTVSWYQQALGQGPQFIFQYYREEENGRGNFPPRFSGLQFPNYSSELNVNALELDDSALYLCASSPGLAGGKYYEQYFGPGTRLTVT.

V gene TRBV6-5 combines with J gene TRBJ2-5; TRBD1 agrees at 10 bases. CDR3 size: 14 residues. CDR1 MNHEY and CDR2 SVGAGI come from the germline V gene. The V gene end was trimmed by 7 bases and the J gene end by 5 bases; junction bases not matched to a gene: 7. CDR3 region: CASTVRQGAETQYF. CDR3 DNA: TGTGCCAGCACAGTACGACAGGGGGCTGAGACCCAGTACTTC.

This chain connects TRBV2 to TRBJ2-5, with D unclear. Per the germline V gene, CDR1 is SNHLY and CDR2 is FYNNEI. Trimming left V 8 bases short and J 2 bases short, with 15 bases between. The CDR3 runs to 14 residues. The CDR3 spells CASRVIGRQETQYF. The CDR3 nucleotides are TGTGCCAGCCGAGTGATCGGCAGGCAAGAGACCCAGTACTTC.

This clone was seen a few times. V and J are TRBV9 and TRBJ1-2; 11 nucleotides line up with TRBD1. Trimming took 0 bases from V and 7 from J; bases not matched to a gene: 8. The CDR3 runs to 16 residues. CDR1 and CDR2 (germline): SGDLS, YYNGEE. CDR3 nucleotide sequence: TGTGCCAGCAGCGTAGACGGGACAGGGGGTATTCGTGGCTACACCTTC. Its protein product is CASSVDGTGGIRGYTF.

This clone was seen a few times. The V gene is TRBV19, the J gene TRBJ1-6; D is perhaps TRBD1 (5 bases). Germline V gives CDR1 LNHDA, CDR2 SQIVND (reference sequence). The CDR3 consists of 14 residues. Trimming took off 7 bases at V and 11 bases at J, with 18 bases between the two ends. The CDR3 nucleotides read TGTGCCAGTACCGACCTGCAAGGGGTAACACCCCTCCACTTT. Translation gives CASTDLQGVTPLHF.

The chain has TRBV25-1 and TRBJ1-2; 10 bases match TRBD1. The CDR3 is 13 amino acids. Losses at the gene ends were 6 bases for V and 2 bases for J; bases not matched to a gene: 0. The germline V gene encodes CDR1 MGHDK and CDR2 SYGVNS. CDR3 DNA sequence: TGTGCCAGCAGGACAGGGGGCAACTATGGCTACACCTTC. This encodes CASRTGGNYGYTF.

This clone was recorded a few times. Other nucleotide sequences from this sample produce the same CDR3. V gene TRBV30 combines with J gene TRBJ1-1; D uncertain. Germline lookup yields CDR1 GTSNPN and CDR2 SVGIG (reference sequence). The CDR3 covers 13 residues. Trimming took off 1 base at V and 1 base at J, with 7 bases between the two ends. DNA of the CDR3: TGTGCCTGGAGTGGAGGGAGGAACACTGAAGCTTTCTTT. The encoded protein is CAWSGGRNTEAFF.

This chain links TRBV5-1 with TRBJ2-5; 8 bases are a match to TRBD2. Germline V gene sequence: CDR1 SGHRS, CDR2 YFSETQ. This CDR3 has 14 residues. The V gene end was trimmed by 4 bases and the J gene end by 2 bases; junction bases not matched to a gene: 4. The CDR3 DNA reads TGCGCCAGCAGCCCAGCGGGAGCTCAAGAGACCCAGTACTTC. Translated, it gives CASSPAGAQETQYF.

The chain carries TRBV11-1 and TRBJ2-5; a possible D gene is TRBD1 (6 bases). Germline-derived CDR1 and CDR2 are SGHAT and FQDESV (reference sequence). V dropped 5 bases and J dropped 3 bases, with 10 bases sitting between them. The CDR3 spans 13 residues. The CDR3 sequence is CASSDRNEETQYF. The CDR3 nucleotides are TGTGCCAGCAGCGACAGGAACGAAGAGACCCAGTACTTC. Together with reference TRBV11-1 and TRBJ2-5, the CDR3 gives the full variable domain: EAEVAQSPRYKITEKSQAVAFWCDPISGHATLYWYRQILGQGPELLVQFQDESVVDDSQLPKDRFSAERLKGVDSTLKIQPAELGDSAMYLCASSDRNEETQYFGPGTRLLVL.

This clone has just a few counts. The chain carries TRBV30 and TRBJ1-1; D is ambiguous. Per germline, CDR1 GTSNPN and CDR2 SVGIG (reference sequence). The CDR3 runs to 13 residues. V dropped 5 bases and J dropped 1 base, with 11 bases sitting between them. DNA of the CDR3: TGTGCCTGGCAGAGGGTGCCGAACACTGAAGCTTTCTTT. It yields the protein CAWQRVPNTEAFF. Filled out from reference TRBV30 and TRBJ1-1, the complete variable domain reads SQTIHQWPATLVQPVGSPLSLECTVEGTSNPNLYWYRQAAGRGLQLLFYSVGIGQISSEVPQNLSASRPQDRQFILSSKKLLLSDSGFYLCAWQRVPNTEAFFGQGTRLTVV.